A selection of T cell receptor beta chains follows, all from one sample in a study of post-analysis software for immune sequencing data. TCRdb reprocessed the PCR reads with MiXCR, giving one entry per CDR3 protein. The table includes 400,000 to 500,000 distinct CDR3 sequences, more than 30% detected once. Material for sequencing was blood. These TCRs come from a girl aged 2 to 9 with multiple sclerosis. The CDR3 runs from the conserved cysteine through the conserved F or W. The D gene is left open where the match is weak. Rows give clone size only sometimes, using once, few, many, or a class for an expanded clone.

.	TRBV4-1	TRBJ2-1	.	TGCGCCGGCAGCCAAGGGGCGAATGAGCAGTTCTTC	CAGSQGANEQFF
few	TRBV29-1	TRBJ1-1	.	TGCAGCGTTGAAGAGTCGTGGGGGTCTGAAGCTTTCTTT	CSVEESWGSEAFF
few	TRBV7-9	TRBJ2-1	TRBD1	TGTGCCAGCAGCCGGACAGGGGAGGATGAGCAGTTCTTC	CASSRTGEDEQFF
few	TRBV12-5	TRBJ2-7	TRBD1	TGTGCTAGTGGTTTGGTGACAGGGGGTGATCAGAAATCCTACGGGCAGTACTTC	CASGLVTGGDQKSYGQYF
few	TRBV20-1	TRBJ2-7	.	TGCAGTGCCAAGGGGGGGCGGGACATTCCCTACGAGCAGTACTTC	CSAKGGRDIPYEQYF
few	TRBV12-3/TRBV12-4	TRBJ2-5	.	TGTGCCAGCAGTTTTCGCGGGACCCAGTACTTC	CASSFRGTQYF
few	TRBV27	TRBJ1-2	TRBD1	TGTGCCAGCAGGGGACAGGGTCGAAACTATGGCTACACCTTC	CASRGQGRNYGYTF
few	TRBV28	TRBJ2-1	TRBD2	TGTGCCAGCAGTAAGGGGACTAGCGCGGTGGATGAGCAGTTCTTC	CASSKGTSAVDEQFF
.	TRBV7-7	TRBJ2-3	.	TGTGCCAGCAGTTTGAGTCCGGACAACACAGATACGCAGTATTTT	CASSLSPDNTDTQYF
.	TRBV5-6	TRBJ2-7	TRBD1	TGTGCCAGCGGGACAGGCCCCCCAAGCTCCTACAATGAGCAGTACTTC	CASGTGPPSSYNEQYF
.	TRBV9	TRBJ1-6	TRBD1	TGTGCCAGCAGCGTTAATCCCGGGACAGGGGCTTCACCCCTCCACTTT	CASSVNPGTGASPLHF
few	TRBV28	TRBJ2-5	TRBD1	TGTGCCAGCAGGATAGGGGGCGCAGAGCCAGAGACCCAGTACTTC	CASRIGGAEPETQYF